The 20 T cell receptor beta chains below all came from one sample that was sequenced in a study of control samples from healthy donors and cancer patients. Produced via immunoSEQ multiplex PCR; TCRdb's table is partial and in-frame only. The table includes fewer than 95,000 clones, 75% to 95% detected once. Specimen: blood. These receptors were obtained from a man aged 25 to 45 in good health.

V is TRBV5-1 and J is TRBJ1-5; a weak D match, TRBD1 (6 bases). There are 15 residues in the CDR3. V was trimmed by 0 bases and J by 0 bases, leaving 7 bases between them. Germline lookup yields CDR1 SGHRS and CDR2 YFSETQ. The CDR3, as DNA: TGCGCCAGCAGCTTGGAGGGGGTTAGCAATCAGCCCCAGCATTTT. Translating it yields CASSLEGVSNQPQHF.

The V gene is TRBV19, the J gene TRBJ1-2; D uncertain. V shed 5 bases and J shed 4 bases, with 14 bases lying between them. The CDR3 length is 14 residues. Germline CDR1 LNHDA, CDR2 SQIVND (reference sequence). CDR3 loop: CASSQTGARYGYTF. DNA for the CDR3: TGTGCCAGTAGTCAAACGGGAGCCCGCTATGGCTACACCTTC.

The CDR3 coding sequence is TGCGCCAGCAGCCAACAGGGAGGCCCGAATGAAGCTTTCTTT. The encoded protein is CASSQQGGPNEAFF. The chain uses TRBV4-3 and TRBJ1-1, with TRBD1 as a possible D gene (5 bases). Per the germline V gene, CDR1 is LGHNA and CDR2 is YSLEER. The CDR3 consists of 14 residues. The V end lost 2 bases, the J end lost 7 bases, and 14 bases lay between the germline ends.

The chain couples TRBV7-9 to TRBJ2-7, with TRBD2 matching 10 bases. Germline-derived CDR1 and CDR2 are SEHNR and FQNEAQ (reference sequence). This CDR3 has 18 amino acids. V trimming: 5 bases; J trimming: 2 bases; junction bases outside the gene matches: 15. As DNA, the CDR3 is TGTGCCAGCAGCAACCGAAAAGGTATAGCGGGAGGTACCTACGAGCAGTACTTC. Translated, it gives CASSNRKGIAGGTYEQYF.

This chain uses TRBV10-3 with TRBJ1-5; D gene unclear. The CDR3 is 13 residues long. Deletions cut 4 bases from V and 4 bases from J, with 8 bases between. CDR1 is ENHRY, CDR2 SYGVKD, per germline. CDR3 DNA sequence: TGTGCCATCAGTGTAGGATTGAATCAGCCCCAGCATTTT. Its translation is CAISVGLNQPQHF.

The V and J genes are TRBV21-1 and TRBJ2-7. TRBV21-1 is termed a pseudogene. The CDR3 runs 10 residues. This CDR3 is CASRKGEQYF. CDR3 bases: TGTGCCAGCAGGAAAGGCGAGCAGTACTTC.

This clone was seen once. The chain is built from TRBV7-9 and TRBJ1-2; D gene ambiguous. Germline-derived CDR1 and CDR2 are SEHNR and FQNEAQ (reference sequence). The CDR3 is 14 amino acids. V was clipped by 1 base and J by 1 base, with 7 bases between them. The CDR3 DNA reads TGTGCCAGCAGCTTAGGTCAGATTAACTATGGCTACACCTTC. It yields the protein CASSLGQINYGYTF.

The chain recombines TRBV6-5 with TRBJ2-2; 8 nucleotides align to TRBD1. This CDR3 comprises 12 residues. Trimming cost V 10 bases and J 6 bases; bases outside gene matches: 4. CDR1 is MNHEY, CDR2 SVGAGI, per germline. The CDR3 bases are TGTGCCACCCACAGGGGGGCCGGGGAGCTGTTTTTT. Protein product: CATHRGAGELFF.

This clone was seen a handful of times. The chain is built from TRBV9 and TRBJ2-5; D might be TRBD2 (5 bases). V lost 0 bases and J lost 7, with 16 bases in between. Germline V gene data show CDR1 as SGDLS and CDR2 as YYNGEE. The CDR3 consists of 15 residues. This CDR3 reads CASSVGAGPGMTQYF. For the CDR3, the DNA is TGTGCCAGCAGCGTAGGGGCTGGGCCCGGGATGACCCAGTACTTC.

This clone was detected only once. The J gene is TRBJ2-3, the V gene TRBV4-1, with 10 bases fitting TRBD2. V shed 1 base and J 0 bases; nucleotides not matched to a gene: 7. CDR1 is MGHRA and CDR2 is YSYEKL in the germline V gene. This CDR3 is built from 18 residues. This CDR3 is CASSQGISGRLSTDTQYF. CDR3 DNA sequence: TGCGCCAGCAGCCAAGGGATTAGCGGGAGGTTGAGCACAGATACGCAGTATTTT.

J is TRBJ1-2 and V is TRBV5-8; D remains unclear. In germline, CDR1 is SGHTS, CDR2 YDEGEE. V shed 2 bases and J shed 8 bases, with 10 bases lying between them. The CDR3 loop spans 12 amino acids. This CDR3 reads CASSLDELGYTF. The CDR3 DNA reads TGTGCCAGCAGCTTAGACGAATTGGGCTACACCTTC.

CDR3: CASSPSTARVQETQYF. In DNA, the CDR3 is TGTGCCAGCTCACCTTCCACGGCCAGAGTACAAGAGACCCAGTACTTC. This sequence joins TRBV18 and TRBJ2-5; D not certain. This CDR3 comprises 16 residues. V was shortened by 3 bases and J by 2 bases, with 16 bases between the two germline ends. Per the germline V gene, CDR1 is KGHSH and CDR2 is LQKENI. Complete variable domain (other parts from reference TRBV18 and TRBJ2-5): NAGVMQNPRHLVRRRGQEARLRCSPMKGHSHVYWYRQLPEEGLKFMVYLQKENIIDESGMPKERFSAEFPKEGPSILRIQQVVRGDSAAYFCASSPSTARVQETQYFGPGTRLLVL.

The J gene is TRBJ2-3, the V gene TRBV7-8; perhaps TRBD1 as D (5 bases). V gave up 5 bases and J gave up 5 bases, with 14 bases separating them. Germline V gene sequence: CDR1 SGHVS, CDR2 FQNEAQ. The CDR3 loop spans 14 amino acids. The CDR3 loop is CASSPGNRQDTQYF. The CDR3 nucleotides read TGTGCCAGCAGCCCAGGGAATCGTCAAGATACGCAGTATTTT.

The rearrangement uses TRBV7-9 and TRBJ2-5; D unclear. The CDR3 contains 14 residues. V dropped 1 base and J dropped 0 bases, with 6 bases sitting between them. The germline CDR1 and CDR2 sequences are SEHNR and FQNEAQ (reference sequence). DNA for the CDR3: TGTGCCAGCAGCTTAGAGAGGAACCAAGAGACCCAGTACTTC. This sequence encodes CASSLERNQETQYF.

The chain employs TRBV7-9 and TRBJ1-2; D is perhaps TRBD1 (5 bases). Germline values: CDR1 SEHNR, CDR2 FQNEAQ (reference sequence). V lost 6 bases and J 4 bases, leaving 12 bases between the germline ends. The CDR3 has 13 amino acids. The DNA for the CDR3 is TGTGCCAGCAGGGACGGGGCCTCCTATGGCTACACCTTC. Protein sequence: CASRDGASYGYTF.

The chain carries TRBV10-3 and TRBJ2-3, with 8 bases identical to TRBD2. This CDR3 is 17 amino acids long. Germline CDR1 ENHRY, CDR2 SYGVKD. The junction had 7 bases not matched to a gene; V was cut back by 0 bases and J by 2 bases. CDR3 DNA sequence: TGTGCCATCAGTGAGTCCGGGGCGGGGGGCCTCACAGATACGCAGTATTTT. Translating gives CAISESGAGGLTDTQYF.

This rearrangement joins TRBV6-4 to TRBJ1-3; no firm D call. Germline V CDR1 and CDR2: MRHNA, SNTAGT. CDR3 length equals 14 residues. V was cut by 8 bases and J by 7 bases, with 18 bases left in between. In DNA form, the CDR3 reads TGTGCCAGCCGGGCAGAGCCCTCGGGGAACACCATATATTTT. Translated, it gives CASRAEPSGNTIYF.

The rearrangement uses TRBV27 and TRBJ2-3, with 7 bases fitting TRBD1. The CDR3 consists of 16 residues. Germline CDR1 and CDR2: MNHEY and SMNVEV (reference sequence). V trimming: 5 bases; J trimming: 8 bases; junction bases outside the gene matches: 16. CDR3 sequence (DNA): TGTGCCAGCAGTGCCGACAGGGAGATTAGGGTCGTTACGCAGTATTTT. This translates into CASSADREIRVVTQYF.

The rearrangement links TRBV6-5 to TRBJ2-7; 9 positions agree with TRBD2. This CDR3 has 13 residues. Germline assignment: CDR1 MNHEY and CDR2 SVGAGI. Trimming cost V 7 bases and J 4 bases; bases outside gene matches: 5. The CDR3: CASTPGLAYEQYF. CDR3 DNA sequence: TGTGCCAGCACCCCGGGACTAGCTTACGAGCAGTACTTC.

The J gene is TRBJ2-1, the V gene TRBV2; 10 nucleotides agree with TRBD2. Germline V gives CDR1 SNHLY, CDR2 FYNNEI. This CDR3 region has 15 residues. The J segment lost 4 bases and the V segment lost 6 bases, leaving 6 bases of the junction unmatched. CDR3 in DNA: TGTGCCAGCAGCCAAGCGGGAGGGTCGTACAATGAGCAGTTCTTC. Protein sequence: CASSQAGGSYNEQFF.